Listed here are 6 T cell receptor beta chains from one sample, sequenced in a study of PD-L1 blockade in urothelial cancer. Sequencing was performed with immunoSEQ multiplex PCR; in TCRdb, only in-frame clones are kept and a portion is missing. The sample has about 74,000 clones, about nine tenths seen once. Time point noted: pretreatment peripheral blood. The sample in question was PBMCs, obtained around atezolizumab (anti-PD-L1) treatment. Source of these receptors: a man between 65 and 85 years old with urothelial cancer.

V usage is TRBV5-1 and J usage is TRBJ2-7; 11 bases are a match to TRBD2. V was pared by 5 bases and J by 6 bases, with 13 bases of the junction left unmatched. CDR1 and CDR2 (germline): SGHRS, YFSETQ. The CDR3 extends over 16 amino acids. CDR3 sequence: CASSGVVAGGLREQYF. DNA for the CDR3: TGCGCCAGCAGTGGCGTCGTAGCGGGAGGGCTCCGCGAGCAGTACTTC.

The chain is built from TRBV10-1 and TRBJ2-2, with TRBD2 matching 10 bases. Germline lookup yields CDR1 WNHNN and CDR2 SYGVQD (reference sequence). The CDR3 consists of 19 residues. After removal of 6 bases from V and 0 bases from J, the junction contained 13 bases not matched to a gene. CDR3 loop: CASSPSWLAGVANTGELFF. CDR3 sequence (DNA): TGCGCCAGCAGCCCCAGCTGGCTAGCGGGAGTTGCGAACACCGGGGAGCTGTTTTTT.

The chain joins TRBV7-7 to TRBJ2-3; 10 nucleotides match TRBD2. The length of the CDR3 is 15 residues. Germline-derived CDR1 and CDR2 are SSHAT and FNYEAQ (reference sequence). V was clipped by 5 bases and J by 2 bases; unmatched bases: 4. CDR3 sequence (DNA): TGTGCCAGCAGCCCCGGACTAGCGGACACAGATACGCAGTATTTT. Encoded protein: CASSPGLADTDTQYF. Based on the CDR3 plus reference TRBV7-7 and TRBJ2-3, the full variable domain is GAGVSQSPRYKVTKRGQDVTLRCDPISSHATLYWYQQALGQGPEFLTYFNYEAQPDKSGLPSDRFSAERPEGSISTLTIQRTEQRDSAMYRCASSPGLADTDTQYFGPGTRLTVL.

The V call is TRBV5-1, the J call TRBJ1-1; 8 bases match TRBD1. V lost 4 bases to trimming and J lost 6 bases; unmatched junction nucleotides: 8. The CDR3 runs 14 residues. Germline V gene sequence: CDR1 SGHRS, CDR2 YFSETQ. The CDR3 reads CASSTDRGGSEAFF. The CDR3 DNA follows: TGCGCCAGCAGCACAGACAGGGGTGGCTCTGAAGCTTTCTTT.

The J gene is TRBJ2-7, the V gene TRBV6-6; TRBD2 matches 8 bases. V lost 7 bases, J lost 6 bases, and 14 bases stayed unmatched. CDR3 size: 15 residues. Germline CDR1 MNHNY, CDR2 SVGAGI (reference sequence). CDR3 residues: CASTGLAGLTGEQYF. The CDR3 bases are TGTGCCAGCACCGGGCTAGCGGGTCTTACGGGCGAGCAGTACTTC.

The chain links TRBV27 to TRBJ2-1, with TRBD1 identical over 9 bases. The CDR3 length is 15 residues. V gave up 6 bases and J gave up 5 bases; unmatched junction bases: 8. Germline V gene data show CDR1 as MNHEY and CDR2 as SMNVEV (reference sequence). CDR3 residues: CASRHTGGLNNEQFF. The CDR3 DNA is TGTGCCAGCAGACATACAGGGGGCCTGAACAATGAGCAGTTCTTC.